Sequencing of this TCR beta chain was carried out in a study of blood T cell repertoires in COVID-19. Assay used: immunoSEQ multiplex PCR; TCRdb lists only in-frame clones, some missing. This sample has fewer than 200,000 clones, with 84% found just once. Cohorts were determined from participant-reported clinical history. Before being deemed recovered, Cohort 3 donors had two negative PCRs, clearance, or symptom resolution. The germline V gene encodes CDR1 SGHTA and CDR2 FQGNSA. The CDR3 sequence is 13 residues long. V was cut by 5 bases and J by 1 base, with 8 bases left in between. This chain connects TRBV7-2 to TRBJ1-1, with D tentatively TRBD1 (6 bases). This receptor was taken from a man aged 50 to 59 who had recovered from COVID-19. The specimen sequenced was PBMCs or T cells enriched from blood (not recorded which). CDR3 DNA: TGTGCCAGCAGCATACAGGGGAACACTGAAGCTTTCTTT. Encoded protein: CASSIQGNTEAFF.